Each of the 31 T cell receptor beta chains below was sequenced from the same sample in a study of T cells after yellow fever vaccination. TCRdb fed the 5' RACE reads into MiXCR, producing one record per CDR3 protein. The sample has about 74,000 distinct CDR3 sequences; more than 5.5% are singletons. Source: CD8+ T cells sorted from PBMCs, taken less than 6 days after the first yellow fever vaccination. The source of these receptors is a man between 18 and 35 years old who received the YFV17D yellow fever vaccine.

This clonotype occurred many times. V gene TRBV11-2 combines with J gene TRBJ2-1, with 9 bases aligning to TRBD2. J lost 7 bases, V lost 2 bases, and 6 bases had no gene match. The CDR3 totals 15 residues. CDR1 is SGHAT and CDR2 is FQNNGV in the germline V gene. The CDR3 DNA follows: TGTGCCAGCAGCTTACATTTGCTAGCGGGGAATGAGCAGTTCTTC. Its protein is CASSLHLLAGNEQFF.

With respect to this clonotype: This may arise from a read error, as a much more abundant clone is one base away. The chain employs TRBV11-2 and TRBJ2-7; no firm D call. Deletions cut 1 base from V and 2 bases from J, with 3 bases between. The CDR3 extends over 12 amino acids. CDR1 and CDR2 (germline): SGHAT, FQNNGV. CDR3 sequence: CASSLVPYEQYF. The CDR3 nucleotides read TGTGCCAGCAGCTTAGTCCCCTACGAGCAGTACTTC. The full variable domain, in which reference TRBV11-2 and TRBJ2-7 provide the parts outside the CDR3, is EAGVAQSPRYKIIEKRQSVAFWCNPISGHATLYWYQQILGQGPKLLIQFQNNGVVDDSQLPKDRFSAERLKGVDSTLKIQPAKLEDSAVYLCASSLVPYEQYFGPGTRLTVT.

Many counts were recorded for this clonotype. This chain uses TRBV27 with TRBJ2-1; 8 nucleotides line up with TRBD1. Germline lookup yields CDR1 MNHEY and CDR2 SMNVEV (reference sequence). The ends lost 5 bases at V and 8 bases at J; junction bases unmatched: 5. The CDR3 consists of 13 residues. The CDR3 loop is CASSADRGHEQFF. The CDR3 region has the DNA TGTGCCAGCAGTGCTGACAGGGGTCATGAGCAGTTCTTC.

This clonotype was detected only a few times. The V gene is TRBV9, the J gene TRBJ1-2; 8 nucleotides line up with TRBD1. This CDR3 comprises 14 residues. Unmatched junction bases numbered 5, after V lost 4 bases and J lost 3 bases. Germline values: CDR1 SGDLS, CDR2 YYNGEE. The CDR3 region is CASSSPDRDYGYTF. CDR3 in DNA: TGTGCCAGCAGCTCCCCGGACAGGGACTATGGCTACACCTTC.

The rearrangement joins TRBV27 to TRBJ2-3, with D possibly TRBD1 on 5 matching bases. There are 13 residues in the CDR3. The ends were cut back, 5 bases at V and 10 bases at J, with 16 bases in the middle. Germline CDR1 is MNHEY and CDR2 is SMNVEV (reference sequence). The CDR3 nucleotides read TGTGCCAGCAGTCTGGGGCTGGGGCTTTCGCAGTATTTT. Protein product: CASSLGLGLSQYF.

This clonotype was found many times. The chain carries TRBV5-4 and TRBJ2-7; TRBD2 might be the D (6 bases). Germline V gene data show CDR1 as SGHNT and CDR2 as YYREEE (reference sequence). The length of the CDR3 is 14 residues. V lost 3 bases to trimming and J lost 0 bases, with 10 bases between them. CDR3 DNA sequence: TGTGCCAGCAGCTGGGGGGATTCCTCCTACGAGCAGTACTTC. This gives the protein CASSWGDSSYEQYF.

V usage is TRBV30 and J usage is TRBJ1-5; possibly TRBD1 for D (5 bases). In germline, CDR1 is GTSNPN, CDR2 SVGIG (reference sequence). This CDR3 has 13 amino acids. Trimming removed 2 bases at V and 5 bases at J, with 10 bases between. In DNA form, the CDR3 reads TGTGCCTGGAGTCCGACGGGGGATCAGCCCCAGCATTTT. It is translated as CAWSPTGDQPQHF.

This clonotype has more than one count but fewer than ten. The chain carries TRBV9 and TRBJ1-1, with D unclear. The germline V gene has CDR1 SGDLS and CDR2 YYNGEE. The V end lost 0 bases, the J end lost 5 bases, and 11 bases lay between the germline ends. CDR3 size: 14 residues. The CDR3 DNA follows: TGTGCCAGCAGCGTAGCTCTCGGAGTGACTGAAGCTTTCTTT. It is translated as CASSVALGVTEAFF.

The sample holds a few counts of this clonotype. The chain joins TRBV4-2 to TRBJ2-3; 9 bases match TRBD1. The length of the CDR3 is 14 residues. V gave up 2 bases and J gave up 4 bases; unmatched junction bases: 1. Germline V gene lookup returns CDR1 LGHNA and CDR2 YNFKEQ. This chain's CDR3 is CASSQRTGADTQYF. CDR3 bases: TGTGCCAGCAGCCAACGGACAGGGGCAGATACGCAGTATTTT.

V usage is TRBV29-1 and J usage is TRBJ2-3, with 8 bases aligning to TRBD1. The trim removed 3 bases at V and 1 base at J, leaving 6 bases unmatched. The CDR3 spans 15 residues. CDR1 is SQVTM, CDR2 ANQGSEA, per germline. The CDR3 nucleotides read TGCAGCGTTGACGGACAGGGATCGGGCACAGATACGCAGTATTTT. It translates to CSVDGQGSGTDTQYF.

Many counts were recorded for this clonotype. The chain carries TRBV10-2 and TRBJ2-2; the D call may be TRBD1 or TRBD2 (5 bases each). This CDR3 is built from 14 residues. Between the trimmed V and J ends, which lost 5 bases and 6 bases, there was a span of 13 bases. Germline V lookup: CDR1 WSHSY, CDR2 SAAADI. The CDR3 reads CASSWGTRAGELFF. The CDR3 DNA reads as TGCGCCAGCAGTTGGGGGACCCGGGCCGGGGAGCTGTTTTTT.

This clonotype showed up many times. The rearrangement links TRBV4-3 to TRBJ1-3; no reliable D call. V lost 0 bases and J lost 4, with 4 bases in between. There are 13 residues in the CDR3. Germline loops: CDR1 LGHNA, CDR2 YSLEER. CDR3 sequence (DNA): TGCGCCAGCAGCCAAGACAGAGGAAACACCATATATTTT. Encoded protein: CASSQDRGNTIYF.

This clonotype was picked up a small number of times. The chain employs TRBV10-1 and TRBJ2-5, with 8 bases identical to TRBD1. This CDR3 contains 13 residues. Germline lookup yields CDR1 WNHNN and CDR2 SYGVQD (reference sequence). V shed 4 bases and J 5 bases; nucleotides not matched to a gene: 3. Written as DNA, the CDR3 is TGCGCCAGCAGTGGGACAGGGCACGAGACCCAGTACTTC. Its protein product is CASSGTGHETQYF.

This clonotype showed up many times. The chain couples TRBV7-9 to TRBJ1-5; D gene unclear. V lost 5 bases and J lost 4, with 18 bases in between. The CDR3 extends over 16 amino acids. Germline lookup yields CDR1 SEHNR and CDR2 FQNEAQ (reference sequence). CDR3 sequence: CASSGPGQKENQPQHF. The CDR3, as DNA: TGTGCCAGCAGCGGTCCGGGCCAGAAAGAAAATCAGCCCCAGCATTTT.

In this sample, this clonotype turned up a few times. J is TRBJ2-1 and V is TRBV10-3, with a tentative D call TRBD1 (7 bases). The germline V gene encodes CDR1 ENHRY and CDR2 SYGVKD. The V end was cut by 3 bases, the J end by 2 bases, with 8 bases between. This CDR3 has 14 amino acids. CDR3 nucleotides: TGTGCCATCAGTGACAGGGGGGCCTACAATGAGCAGTTCTTC. Residues: CAISDRGAYNEQFF.

This clonotype was detected a few times. The chain has TRBV29-1 and TRBJ2-5; D may be TRBD1 or TRBD2 (5 bases each). Germline CDR1 is SQVTM and CDR2 is ANQGSEA. This CDR3 is built from 12 residues. Trimming removed 2 bases at V and 5 bases at J, with 9 bases between. The CDR3 DNA follows: TGCAGCGTTGAAATCAGGGACGAGACCCAGTACTTC. Translation: CSVEIRDETQYF. The full variable domain, rest sourced from reference TRBV29-1 and TRBJ2-5, is SAVISQKPSRDICQRGTSLTIQCQVDSQVTMMFWYRQQPGQSLTLIATANQGSEATYESGFVIDKFPISRPNLTFSTLTVSNMSPEDSSIYLCSVEIRDETQYFGPGTRLLVL.

This clonotype was counted at least ten times. The chain carries TRBV12-3 or TRBV12-4 and TRBJ2-1, with D possibly TRBD1 on 6 matching bases. The CDR3 has 13 residues. Trimming pared 5 bases from V and 8 bases from J, leaving 13 bases between. The CDR3 DNA sequence: TGTGCCAGCAGTCCTTACAGGGTTGATGAGCAGTTCTTC. Residues: CASSPYRVDEQFF.

This chain uses TRBV5-1 with TRBJ1-1; D may be TRBD1 (6 bases). The CDR3 runs 15 residues. V was clipped by 4 bases and J by 0 bases, with 13 bases between them. Per the germline V gene, CDR1 is SGHRS and CDR2 is YFSETQ. The CDR3 coding sequence is TGCGCCAGCAGCAACGACAGGCGGATGAACACTGAAGCTTTCTTT. It translates to CASSNDRRMNTEAFF.

This clonotype was seen ten or more times. The rearrangement links TRBV28 to TRBJ2-5; D possibly corresponds to TRBD2 (5 bases). V was cut by 6 bases and J by 2 bases, with 10 bases left in between. Germline V gene sequence: CDR1 MDHEN, CDR2 SYDVKM. This CDR3 is 13 amino acids long. Here the CDR3 DNA reads TGTGCCAGCAGCTTAGCGTCGCAAGAGACCCAGTACTTC. It translates to CASSLASQETQYF.

The CDR3 sequence: CASSFFVDSLNTEAFF. CDR3 DNA: TGTGCCAGCAGCTTTTTCGTAGACAGCCTGAACACTGAAGCTTTCTTT. The chain has TRBV7-9 and TRBJ1-1; D may be TRBD1 (5 bases). The CDR3 has 16 residues. In germline, CDR1 is SEHNR, CDR2 FQNEAQ (reference sequence). Trimming pared 3 bases from V and 0 bases from J, leaving 14 bases between.

This clonotype was counted at least ten times. This chain joins TRBV7-9 and TRBJ2-7; D call uncertain. The CDR3 is made up of 13 amino acids. Germline CDR1 and CDR2: SEHNR and FQNEAQ (reference sequence). Trimming took 3 bases from V and 7 from J, leaving 13 bases between them. Written as DNA, the CDR3 is TGTGCCAGCAGCTTCGACTCCCTGCGGGAGCAGTACGTC. It yields the protein CASSFDSLREQYV.

This clonotype was seen many times. This CDR3 reads CSARPPRGAVDTQYF. In nucleotides, the CDR3 is TGCAGTGCCCGCCCCCCCAGGGGCGCCGTAGATACGCAGTATTTT. This chain links TRBV20-1 with TRBJ2-3, with a weak D call TRBD1 (6 bases). The V end lost 6 bases, the J end lost 5 bases, and 21 bases lay between the germline ends. CDR3 length equals 15 residues. Germline V gene data show CDR1 as DFQATT and CDR2 as SNEGSKA (reference sequence).

This clonotype was detected ten times or more. V gene TRBV5-1 combines with J gene TRBJ2-1, with 7 bases identical to TRBD1. Germline-derived CDR1 and CDR2 are SGHRS and YFSETQ. With V trimmed by 3 bases and J by 9 bases, 18 bases remained unmatched. CDR3 size: 17 residues. This CDR3 reads CASSWGIRRQGWGEQFF. The CDR3 DNA is TGCGCCAGCAGCTGGGGTATTAGGCGACAGGGCTGGGGTGAGCAGTTCTTC.

This clonotype was observed a few times. The chain employs TRBV7-9 and TRBJ2-2; D may match TRBD1 or TRBD2 (5 bases each). Germline CDR1 is SEHNR and CDR2 is FQNEAQ (reference sequence). The CDR3 contains 15 residues. Trimming pared 5 bases from V and 0 bases from J, leaving 10 bases between. CDR3 sequence reads: CASSLRGSNTGELFF. For the CDR3, the DNA is TGTGCCAGCAGCCTGAGGGGTTCGAACACCGGGGAGCTGTTTTTT.

This clonotype was recorded a few times. This chain links TRBV28 with TRBJ2-5; 9 nucleotides align to TRBD1. This CDR3 has 19 amino acids. Trimming at V came to 6 bases and at J to 5 bases, leaving 22 bases not matched to a gene. Germline CDR1 is MDHEN and CDR2 is SYDVKM. The DNA of the CDR3 is TGTGCCAGCAGCTGCATCTCGTGGGACAGGGAGTATCCTAGGGAGACCCAGTACTTC. Translating it yields CASSCISWDREYPRETQYF.

The chain joins TRBV10-3 to TRBJ1-6; the D gene is possibly TRBD1 (5 bases). The CDR3 contains 15 residues. The V gene's germline CDR1 is ENHRY and CDR2 SYGVKD. V was trimmed by 4 bases and J by 10 bases, leaving 17 bases between them. The CDR3 nucleotides are TGTGCCATCAGTGGGGCAGAGGGGTCGGGATCACCCCTCCACTTT. Protein product: CAISGAEGSGSPLHF.

This clonotype was seen a handful of times. This rearrangement joins TRBV4-3 to TRBJ1-2; D remains ambiguous. The CDR3 contains 13 residues. Germline lookup yields CDR1 LGHNA and CDR2 YSLEER. V was shortened by 1 base and J by 5 bases, with 8 bases between the two germline ends. The DNA of the CDR3 is TGCGCCAGCAGCCAAGGGGTAGCATATGGCTACACCTTC. This translates into CASSQGVAYGYTF.

Only a few counts were recorded for this clonotype. This chain connects TRBV6-2 or TRBV6-3 to TRBJ2-2; D unclear. Looked up from germline, CDR1 is MNHEY and CDR2 is SVGEGT. V lost 0 bases to trimming and J lost 8 bases, with 7 bases between them. The CDR3 contains 13 residues. The CDR3 DNA sequence: TGTGCCAGCAGTTACTCGAACCGGGGGGAGCTGTTTTTT. This encodes CASSYSNRGELFF.

This clonotype came up many times. V usage is TRBV29-1 and J usage is TRBJ1-1; D perhaps matches TRBD1 (5 bases). Trimming stripped 7 bases from V and 4 bases from J, with 13 bases between. The CDR3 runs to 12 residues. CDR1 and CDR2 (germline): SQVTM, ANQGSEA. CDR3 region: CSGRFGGTEAFF. CDR3 in DNA: TGCAGCGGGAGGTTTGGGGGCACTGAAGCTTTCTTT.

The chain couples TRBV12-3 or TRBV12-4 to TRBJ1-2; no definite D call. This CDR3 comprises 13 residues. The ends were cut back, 6 bases at V and 6 bases at J, with 14 bases in the middle. The CDR3 loop is CASSPDFRNGYTF. DNA of the CDR3: TGTGCCAGCAGCCCAGACTTTCGTAATGGCTACACCTTC.

Ten or more counts support this clonotype. This sequence joins TRBV7-9 and TRBJ2-3; TRBD1 matches 8 bases. This CDR3 contains 15 residues. V shed 4 bases and J 2 bases; nucleotides not matched to a gene: 5. Germline V CDR1 and CDR2: SEHNR, FQNEAQ (reference sequence). The CDR3 DNA reads as TGTGCCAGCAGCTATGGACAGGGACTCACAGATACGCAGTATTTT. Its protein is CASSYGQGLTDTQYF.